Presented here are 21 T cell receptor beta chains from one specimen sequenced in a study of spatial heterogeneity in lung cancer. Time point in this sample: blood at routine non-recurrence follow-up after resection. TCRdb re-called the 5' RACE reads with MiXCR, one entry per CDR3 protein. In the table there are some 10,000 distinct CDR3 sequences, around 10% of which are singletons. The specimen comprised PBMCs, sampled at follow-up. The receptors shown here come from a female donor with early-stage non-small cell lung cancer.

Ten or more counts support this clonotype. The J gene is TRBJ2-2, the V gene TRBV7-2; TRBD1 aligns across 8 bases. The germline gives CDR1 SGHTA, CDR2 FQGNSA. CDR3 length: 17 residues. The V segment lost 5 bases and the J segment 0 bases; nucleotides outside the gene matches: 8. The CDR3 nucleotides read TGTGCCAGCAGCCGGGACAGGAAACTTACGAACACCGGGGAGCTGTTTTTT. It yields the protein CASSRDRKLTNTGELFF.

Many counts were recorded for this clonotype. The gene calls are TRBV5-1 and TRBJ1-2; D not resolved. CDR3 length equals 13 residues. Looked up from germline, CDR1 is SGHRS and CDR2 is YFSETQ. V shed 4 bases and J shed 5 bases, with 12 bases lying between them. The CDR3 sequence: CASSPEAGYGYTF. The CDR3 DNA sequence: TGCGCCAGCAGCCCGGAGGCGGGTTATGGCTACACCTTC.

This clonotype was observed many times. The chain has TRBV7-2 and TRBJ2-7; TRBD2 agrees at 13 bases. Germline CDR1 and CDR2: SGHTA and FQGNSA. This CDR3 has 16 amino acids. J gave up 5 bases and V 5 bases, and 9 bases lay outside the gene matches. CDR3 amino acids: CASSPRTSGSGHEQYF. The CDR3 coding sequence is TGTGCCAGCAGCCCTCGGACTAGCGGGAGTGGCCACGAGCAGTACTTC.

This clonotype occurred a few times. The chain couples TRBV7-9 to TRBJ2-5, with D perhaps assigned TRBD1 or TRBD2 (5 bases each). This CDR3 is 15 amino acids long. Germline V gene lookup returns CDR1 SEHNR and CDR2 FQNEAQ (reference sequence). With 0 bases removed from V and 1 base from J, the gap between germline ends came to 9 bases. The CDR3 here is CASSLARGFQETQYF. Written as DNA, the CDR3 is TGTGCCAGCAGCTTAGCGAGGGGCTTCCAAGAGACCCAGTACTTC.

This clonotype was recorded a few times. The chain recombines TRBV18 with TRBJ2-7; 9 nucleotides align to TRBD2. Germline V lookup: CDR1 KGHSH, CDR2 LQKENI. Losses at the gene ends were 2 bases for V and 5 bases for J; bases not matched to a gene: 7. The CDR3 loop spans 15 amino acids. This chain's CDR3 is CASSPKGLAGNEQYF. CDR3 bases: TGTGCCAGCTCACCAAAGGGGCTAGCGGGAAACGAGCAGTACTTC.

This clonotype was seen repeatedly, ten times or more. The genes are TRBV10-3 and TRBJ2-5; TRBD2 matches at 8 bases. Trimming took 0 bases from V and 4 from J; bases not matched to a gene: 1. The CDR3 consists of 14 residues. Germline lookup yields CDR1 ENHRY and CDR2 SYGVKD. The CDR3 DNA reads TGTGCCATCAGTGAGTCCAGCGGGGGAGAGACCCAGTACTTC. Its protein is CAISESSGGETQYF.

By share, this clonotype ranks as medium-sized. The chain is built from TRBV7-9 and TRBJ2-3; no clear D gene. Germline CDR1 and CDR2: SEHNR and FQNEAQ (reference sequence). The CDR3 runs to 13 residues. The germline V and J ends were trimmed by 6 bases and 4 bases, with 11 bases remaining between them. CDR3 sequence (DNA): TGTGCCAGCAGTCAGGTTTACGCAGATACGCAGTATTTT. Protein: CASSQVYADTQYF. The variable domain in full, with the rest retrieved from reference TRBV7-9 and TRBJ2-3, is DTGVSQNPRHKITKRGQNVTFRCDPISEHNRLYWYRQTLGQGPEFLTYFQNEAQLEKSRLLSDRFSAERPKGSFSTLEIQRTEQGDSAMYLCASSQVYADTQYFGPGTRLTVL.

This clonotype came up many times. V and J are TRBV6-2 or TRBV6-3 and TRBJ2-7; D tentatively fits TRBD1 or TRBD2 (5 bases each). With 4 bases removed from V and 6 bases from J, the gap between germline ends came to 16 bases. CDR1 is MNHEY and CDR2 is SVGEGT in the germline V gene. The CDR3 is made up of 14 amino acids. The chain's CDR3 is CASSSHVGDSEQYF. The CDR3 DNA reads TGTGCCAGCAGTTCCCACGTGGGGGATTCCGAGCAGTACTTC.

This clonotype was picked up many times. This chain joins TRBV28 and TRBJ2-1; the D gene is possibly TRBD1 (6 bases). V lost 3 bases and J 6 bases, leaving 18 bases between the germline ends. Germline CDR1 MDHEN, CDR2 SYDVKM. The CDR3 totals 16 residues. CDR3 bases: TGTGCCAGCAGTTTCCTCTCAACCGGGACATTCAATGAGCAGTTCTTC. Translating gives CASSFLSTGTFNEQFF.

This clonotype was found many times. In DNA form, the CDR3 reads TGTGCCAGCAGCCCGGGTGGGGCTAGCGATACCCCACGGGAGTACTTC. This codes for CASSPGGASDTPREYF. This chain joins TRBV7-9 and TRBJ2-7, with D maybe TRBD2 (6 bases). The germline CDR1 and CDR2 sequences are SEHNR and FQNEAQ (reference sequence). This CDR3 spans 16 amino acids. V shed 5 bases and J shed 11 bases, with 28 bases lying between them. Supplemented by reference TRBV7-9 and TRBJ2-7, the full variable domain reads DTGVSQNPRHKITKRGQNVTFRCDPISEHNRLYWYRQTLGQGPEFLTYFQNEAQLEKSRLLSDRFSAERPKGSFSTLEIQRTEQGDSAMYLCASSPGGASDTPREYFGPGTRLTVT.

This clonotype was found many times. The chain has TRBV5-1 and TRBJ2-2, with D maybe TRBD1 (7 bases). Trimming left V 6 bases short and J 5 bases short, with 17 bases between. This CDR3 comprises 15 residues. CDR1 is SGHRS, CDR2 YFSETQ, per germline. CDR3 DNA sequence: TGCGCCAGCACCGGCGGAGGGGGCTTAACCGGGGAGCTGTTTTTT. The encoded protein is CASTGGGGLTGELFF.

This clonotype was picked up many times. J is TRBJ2-4 and V is TRBV19; TRBD2 agrees at 7 bases. This CDR3 has 13 residues. CDR1 is LNHDA, CDR2 SQIVND, per germline (reference sequence). Trimming removed 10 bases from V and 7 bases from J; junction bases left unmatched: 10. This CDR3 reads CATGGGAGNIQYF. The CDR3 nucleotides read TGTGCCACCGGGGGAGGGGCGGGGAACATTCAGTACTTC.

The CDR3 coding sequence is TGTGCCAGCAGGCGAACCAACAGGGGGAATACGCAGTATTTT. Translating gives CASRRTNRGNTQYF. This chain links TRBV28 with TRBJ2-3; 8 bases agree with TRBD1. Germline V gene lookup returns CDR1 MDHEN and CDR2 SYDVKM. The CDR3 extends over 14 amino acids. V dropped 6 bases and J dropped 7; count of bases not matched to a gene: 9.

This clonotype showed up many times. In DNA form, the CDR3 reads TGTGCCAGCAGCTGGGGACTAGAGGGGGATTACGAGCAGTACTTC. It specifies CASSWGLEGDYEQYF. The gene calls are TRBV28 and TRBJ2-7, with TRBD2 matching over 8 bases. J lost 4 bases, V lost 6 bases, and 11 bases had no gene match. Germline V lookup: CDR1 MDHEN, CDR2 SYDVKM. The CDR3 runs to 15 residues.

This clonotype was recorded many times. The genes are TRBV12-3 or TRBV12-4 and TRBJ2-2, with 8 bases identical to TRBD1. The J segment lost 11 bases and the V segment lost 6 bases, leaving 14 bases of the junction unmatched. CDR3 length equals 15 residues. CDR3 DNA: TGTGCCAGCAGCAACCAGGGACAGGTTGGGGGTGAGCTGTTTTTT. This translates into CASSNQGQVGGELFF.

This clonotype was observed at least ten times. CDR3 bases: TGTGCCAGCACCTCTTTGACCCAGTACTTC. This sequence encodes CASTSLTQYF. This chain connects TRBV7-9 to TRBJ2-5, with D unresolved. The V end lost 7 bases, the J end lost 7 bases, and 7 bases lay between the germline ends. The germline gives CDR1 SEHNR, CDR2 FQNEAQ (reference sequence). This CDR3 region has 10 residues.

This clonotype was picked up many times. The V and J genes are TRBV11-1 and TRBJ1-6; D remains unclear. The CDR3 runs 15 residues. V was clipped by 0 bases and J by 5 bases, with 8 bases between them. Germline CDR1 reads SGHAT; CDR2 reads FQDESV (reference sequence). The CDR3 is CASSLAMGNNSPLHF. CDR3 sequence (DNA): TGTGCCAGCAGCTTAGCGATGGGGAATAATTCACCCCTCCACTTT.

This clonotype came up many times. At one end the junction does not follow the germline gene, possibly because of a read error. The chain has TRBV7-7 and TRBJ2-1, with 8 bases lining up with TRBD1. The germline CDR1 and CDR2 sequences are SSHAT and FNYEAQ (reference sequence). The CDR3 has 19 amino acids. CDR3: CASSLAWGQEGPSYNEQFF. The CDR3 bases are TGTGCTAGCAGCTTAGCGTGGGGACAGGAGGGGCCTTCCTACAATGAGCAGTTCTTC.

This clonotype was recorded many times. J is TRBJ2-1 and V is TRBV7-9; D is unclear. Trimming stripped 4 bases from V and 4 bases from J, with 17 bases between. Looked up from germline, CDR1 is SEHNR and CDR2 is FQNEAQ (reference sequence). This CDR3 contains 16 residues. CDR3 coding DNA: TGTGCCAGCAGCTCCAGACTCGGTTCCTCTTACAATGAGCAGTTCTTC. It translates to CASSSRLGSSYNEQFF.

The table lists this clonotype with many counts. This chain joins TRBV6-5 and TRBJ1-1; no definite D call. Trimming cost V 6 bases and J 7 bases, with 15 bases left between them. Germline V lookup: CDR1 MNHEY, CDR2 SVGAGI. The CDR3 spans 13 residues. The CDR3 reads CASRPTAQGEAFF. CDR3 in DNA: TGTGCCAGCAGACCTACCGCTCAAGGTGAAGCTTTCTTT.

This clonotype was seen repeatedly, ten times or more. The chain joins TRBV27 to TRBJ1-1, with D uncertain. V lost 5 bases and J lost 1, with 5 bases in between. Germline lookup yields CDR1 MNHEY and CDR2 SMNVEV (reference sequence). The CDR3 spans 12 residues. In DNA form, the CDR3 reads TGTGCCAGCAGTCCAGGGAACACTGAAGCTTTCTTT. Amino acid sequence: CASSPGNTEAFF.